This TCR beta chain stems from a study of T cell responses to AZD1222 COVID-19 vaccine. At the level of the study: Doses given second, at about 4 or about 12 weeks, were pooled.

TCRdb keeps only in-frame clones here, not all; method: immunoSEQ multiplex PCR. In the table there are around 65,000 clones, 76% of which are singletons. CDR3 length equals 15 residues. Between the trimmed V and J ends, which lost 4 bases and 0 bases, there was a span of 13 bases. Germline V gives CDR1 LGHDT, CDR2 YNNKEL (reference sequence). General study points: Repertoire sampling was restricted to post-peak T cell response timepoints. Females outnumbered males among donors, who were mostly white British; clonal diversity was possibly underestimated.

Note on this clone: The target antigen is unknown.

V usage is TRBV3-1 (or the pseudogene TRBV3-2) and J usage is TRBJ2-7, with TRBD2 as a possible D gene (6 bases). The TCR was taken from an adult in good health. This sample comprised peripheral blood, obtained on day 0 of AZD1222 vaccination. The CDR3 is CASSPLEGSSYEQYF. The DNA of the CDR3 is TGTGCCAGCAGCCCCCTGGAGGGGAGCTCCTACGAGCAGTACTTC.